This T cell receptor (beta chain) was found in a study of Tregs in tolerant kidney transplant recipients. Study-wide background: Related graft donors supplied nonmyeloablative bone marrow transplants, and mixed chimerism was transient.

Thawed PBMCs were FACS-sorted into unstimulated CD4+CD25+CD127- regulatory T cells, CD4+CD25- non-regulatory cells, CD4 and CD8 cells. Comments on this clone: Its cognate antigen is unknown.

Only in-frame clones appear in the TCRdb table, and some are missing; sequencing was by immunoSEQ multiplex PCR. Of about 110,000 clones listed, nearly 90% are singletons. Study-wide results and limits: Some patients' samples used different primers over time, so nucleotide sequences weren't comparable. Findings come from small patient numbers and require larger validation.

The CDR3 spans 13 residues. Germline loops: CDR1 SGHAT, CDR2 FQNNGV. V was pared by 4 bases and J by 5 bases, with 8 bases between. The receptor comes from a human donor who received a combined kidney and bone marrow transplant. The chain has TRBV11-2 and TRBJ2-2, with D unclear. Sequencing used CD4+ T cells from blood, obtained before the transplant. The CDR3 coding sequence is TGTGCCAGCAGCTCCCTCAGGACCGGGGAGCTGTTTTTT. Translating it yields CASSSLRTGELFF.